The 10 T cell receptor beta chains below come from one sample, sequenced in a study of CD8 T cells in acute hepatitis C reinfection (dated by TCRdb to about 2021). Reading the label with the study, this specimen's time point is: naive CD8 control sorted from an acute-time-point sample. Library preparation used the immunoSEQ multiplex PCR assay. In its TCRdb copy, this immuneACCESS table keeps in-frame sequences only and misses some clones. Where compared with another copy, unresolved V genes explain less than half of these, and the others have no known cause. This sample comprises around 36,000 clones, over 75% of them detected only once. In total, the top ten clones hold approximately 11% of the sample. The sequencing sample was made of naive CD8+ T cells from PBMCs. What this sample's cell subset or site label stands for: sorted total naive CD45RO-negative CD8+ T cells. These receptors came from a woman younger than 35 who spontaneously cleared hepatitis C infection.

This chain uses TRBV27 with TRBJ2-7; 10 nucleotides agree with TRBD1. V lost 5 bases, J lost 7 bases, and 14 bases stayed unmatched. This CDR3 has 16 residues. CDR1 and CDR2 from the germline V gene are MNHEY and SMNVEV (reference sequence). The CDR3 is CASSQGSTGGLWEQYF. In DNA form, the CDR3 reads TGTGCCAGCAGTCAGGGTTCGACAGGGGGCCTCTGGGAGCAGTACTTC.

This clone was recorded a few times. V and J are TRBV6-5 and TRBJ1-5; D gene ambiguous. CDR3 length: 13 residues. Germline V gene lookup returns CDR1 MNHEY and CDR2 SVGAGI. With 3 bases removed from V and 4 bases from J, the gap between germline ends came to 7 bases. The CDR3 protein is CASSYGANQPQHF. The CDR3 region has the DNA TGTGCCAGCAGTTATGGAGCGAATCAGCCCCAGCATTTT.

This CDR3 is CASSLAGGHNNEQFF. The CDR3 region has the DNA TGTGCCAGCTCATTAGCGGGAGGGCATAACAATGAGCAGTTCTTC. This chain links TRBV18 with TRBJ2-1; 11 bases map to TRBD2. Looked up from germline, CDR1 is KGHSH and CDR2 is LQKENI. The V and J ends lost 5 bases and 5 bases, in that order; junction bases with no gene match: 5. The CDR3 is made up of 15 amino acids.

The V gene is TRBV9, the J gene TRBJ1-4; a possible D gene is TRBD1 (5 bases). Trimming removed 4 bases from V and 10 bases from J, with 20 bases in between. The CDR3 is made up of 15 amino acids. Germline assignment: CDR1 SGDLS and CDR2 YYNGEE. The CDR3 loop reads CASSPVDSLRPKLFF. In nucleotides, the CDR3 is TGTGCCAGCAGCCCGGTAGACAGCCTCCGGCCAAAACTGTTTTTT. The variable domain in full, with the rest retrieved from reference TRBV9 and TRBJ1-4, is DSGVTQTPKHLITATGQRVTLRCSPRSGDLSVYWYQQSLDQGLQFLIQYYNGEERAKGNILERFSAQQFPDLHSELNLSSLELGDSALYFCASSPVDSLRPKLFFGSGTQLSVL.

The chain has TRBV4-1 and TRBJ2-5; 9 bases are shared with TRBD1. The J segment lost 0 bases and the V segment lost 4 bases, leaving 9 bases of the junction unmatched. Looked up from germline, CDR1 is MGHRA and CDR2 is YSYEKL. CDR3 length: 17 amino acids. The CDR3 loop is CASSRMHRGPYQETQYF. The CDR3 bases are TGCGCCAGCAGCCGGATGCACAGGGGGCCGTACCAAGAGACCCAGTACTTC.

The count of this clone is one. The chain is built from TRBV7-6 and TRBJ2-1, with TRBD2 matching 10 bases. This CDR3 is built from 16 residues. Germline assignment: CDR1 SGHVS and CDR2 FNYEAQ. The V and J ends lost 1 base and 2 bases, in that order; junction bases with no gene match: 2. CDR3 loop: CASSLEREGAYNEQFF. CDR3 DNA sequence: TGTGCCAGCAGCTTAGAGCGGGAGGGAGCCTACAATGAGCAGTTCTTC.

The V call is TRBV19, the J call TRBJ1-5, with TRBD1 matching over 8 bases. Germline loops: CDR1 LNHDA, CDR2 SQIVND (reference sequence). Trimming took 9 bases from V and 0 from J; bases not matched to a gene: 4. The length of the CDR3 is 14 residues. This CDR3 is CARRDRYSNQPQHF. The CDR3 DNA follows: TGTGCCAGAAGGGACAGGTATAGCAATCAGCCCCAGCATTTT. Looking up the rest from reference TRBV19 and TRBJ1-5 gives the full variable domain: DGGITQSPKYLFRKEGQNVTLSCEQNLNHDAMYWYRQDPGQGLRLIYYSQIVNDFQKGDIAEGYSVSREKKESFPLTVTSAQKNPTAFYLCARRDRYSNQPQHFGDGTRLSIL.

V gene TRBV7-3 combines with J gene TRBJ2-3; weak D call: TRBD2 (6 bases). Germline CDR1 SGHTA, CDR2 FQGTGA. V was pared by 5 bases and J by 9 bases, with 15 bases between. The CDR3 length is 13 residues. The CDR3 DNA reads TGTGCCAGCAGCCATCCAGGAAGCGGGACGCAGTATTTT. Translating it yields CASSHPGSGTQYF.

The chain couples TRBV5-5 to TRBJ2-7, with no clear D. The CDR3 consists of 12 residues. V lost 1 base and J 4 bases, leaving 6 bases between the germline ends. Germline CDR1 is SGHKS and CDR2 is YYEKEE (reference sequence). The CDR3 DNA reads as TGTGCCAGCAGCTTGTCCTCATACGAGCAGTACTTC. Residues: CASSLSSYEQYF.

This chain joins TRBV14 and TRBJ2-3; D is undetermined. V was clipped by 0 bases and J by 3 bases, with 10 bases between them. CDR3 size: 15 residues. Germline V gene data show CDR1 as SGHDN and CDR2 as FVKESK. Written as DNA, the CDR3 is TGTGCCAGCAGCCAAGAACAAAGAGCGACAGATACGCAGTATTTT. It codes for CASSQEQRATDTQYF.